This T cell receptor (beta chain) was profiled in a study of shared clonotypes between healthy human individuals. In germline, CDR1 is MNHNS, CDR2 SASEGT. The CDR3 is 15 residues long. V was clipped by 8 bases and J by 1 base, with 16 bases between them. Study-level results: A few donors had 5% to 6% of their naive CD4 clonotypes in common.

Healthy HIV-negative adults without recent acute infections or vaccinations served as donors. Into CD45RA+ naive and CD45RA-negative memory subsets, the CD4+ cells were split. Measured with immunoSEQ multiplex PCR; TCRdb has only the in-frame clones, and not every one. The repertoire has 550,000 to 850,000 clones, around two thirds of them found once; the top ten carry 1.5% to 2%. A note on this clone: Its antigen remains unidentified.

This TCR came from a woman aged 25 to 39 in good health. The chain employs TRBV6-1 and TRBJ2-3; D possibly corresponds to TRBD1 (6 bases). Material for sequencing was memory CD4+ T cells sorted from blood. Described subset: CD45RA-negative fraction. CDR3 nucleotide sequence: TGTGCCAGCTCTACAGGGCCTCCTGGCACAGATACGCAGTATTTT. It is translated as CASSTGPPGTDTQYF.